One and the same sample provided the 20 T cell receptor beta chains below, sequenced in a study of human T cells and chemical hapten exposure. Time point described: pre-sensitization, week 0. Stated treatment: therapeutic diphenylcyclopropenone sensitization with weekly scalp DPC. TCRdb recomputed calls from the RACE reads with MiXCR, one row per CDR3 protein. The table records roughly 110,000 distinct CDR3 sequences, approximately 12% of them present only once. Source: whole blood, taken in connection with sensitization to the hapten diphenylcyclopropenone (DPC). These receptors were obtained from a woman aged 50 to 60 with alopecia areata. Some clones in this sample may be carry-over from other donors' samples.

Many counts were recorded for this clonotype. The chain links TRBV3-1 to TRBJ1-2, with TRBD1 identical over 8 bases. The V segment lost 5 bases and the J segment 6 bases; nucleotides outside the gene matches: 11. Germline V gives CDR1 LGHDT, CDR2 YNNKEL (reference sequence). The CDR3 extends over 15 amino acids. The CDR3 DNA is TGTGCCAGCAGCTTTTGGGGCCAGGGGGCGCATGGCTACACCTTC. It yields the protein CASSFWGQGAHGYTF.

The chain employs TRBV18 and TRBJ2-7, with D perhaps assigned TRBD1 or TRBD2 (5 bases each). The CDR3 covers 14 residues. Germline CDR1 reads KGHSH; CDR2 reads LQKENI. The V gene lost 6 bases and the J gene lost 3 bases, with 15 bases spanning the gap. CDR3 loop: CASSAGTAIYEQYF. The CDR3 bases are TGTGCCAGCTCGGCCGGGACCGCAATCTACGAGCAGTACTTC.

Here the CDR3 reads CSATPQFSTEAFF. The CDR3, as DNA: TGCAGCGCCACTCCCCAGTTTAGCACTGAAGCTTTCTTT. This sequence joins TRBV29-1 and TRBJ1-1; D gene unclear. The germline gives CDR1 SQVTM, CDR2 ANQGSEA. V dropped 7 bases and J dropped 4 bases, with 16 bases sitting between them. There are 13 residues in the CDR3.

The chain employs TRBV24-1 and TRBJ2-1; tentatively, D is TRBD1 (5 bases). Trimming removed 7 bases from V and 6 bases from J, with 12 bases in between. The CDR3 is 13 residues long. Germline V CDR1 and CDR2: KGHDR, SFDVKD. CDR3 sequence reads: CATRQGGINEQFF. CDR3 nucleotide sequence: TGTGCCACCAGGCAGGGTGGCATCAATGAGCAGTTCTTC.

V and J are TRBV7-7 and TRBJ2-5; D may be TRBD2 (6 bases). The CDR3 consists of 14 residues. V was clipped by 2 bases and J by 1 base, with 8 bases between them. Germline V lookup: CDR1 SSHAT, CDR2 FNYEAQ (reference sequence). Written as DNA, the CDR3 is TGTGCCAGCAGCTTAAATAGCGGCCAAGAGACCCAGTACTTC. Translated, it gives CASSLNSGQETQYF.

The chain joins TRBV5-5 to TRBJ1-5; no clear D gene. Trimming pared 4 bases from V and 0 bases from J, leaving 14 bases between. The length of the CDR3 is 16 residues. Germline V gives CDR1 SGHKS, CDR2 YYEKEE (reference sequence). CDR3 region: CASSLSYGRSNQPQHF. As DNA, the CDR3 is TGTGCCAGCAGCCTCTCATACGGCCGTAGCAATCAGCCCCAGCATTTT.

This clonotype was counted between two and nine times. The chain uses TRBV12-3 or TRBV12-4 and TRBJ2-5; TRBD2 agrees at 8 bases. V lost 9 bases, J lost 2 bases, and 8 bases stayed unmatched. The CDR3 has 14 residues. CDR3 in DNA: TGTGCCAGTTCCTCTCGGGGGGGACAAGAGACCCAGTACTTC. Translation: CASSSRGGQETQYF.

The rearrangement joins TRBV6-5 to TRBJ2-4; D is undetermined. CDR3 size: 15 residues. The germline V gene has CDR1 MNHEY and CDR2 SVGAGI. The germline V and J ends were trimmed by 2 bases and 6 bases, with 14 bases remaining between them. The CDR3 coding sequence is TGTGCCAGCAGTTACACCACAATAGCCGGAAACATTCAGTACTTC. It translates to CASSYTTIAGNIQYF.

Ten or more counts support this clonotype. The rearrangement joins TRBV9 to TRBJ1-5, with D hard to call. The V and J ends lost 0 bases and 1 base respectively, with 8 bases between them. This CDR3 spans 15 amino acids. The germline gives CDR1 SGDLS, CDR2 YYNGEE. The DNA for the CDR3 is TGTGCCAGCAGCGTAGGGGCCGACAGCAATCAGCCCCAGCATTTT. Translation gives CASSVGADSNQPQHF.

This clonotype was recorded once. This CDR3 reads CASSRGSASMNTEAFF. CDR3 bases: TGTGCCAGCAGCAGAGGGTCAGCGAGCATGAACACTGAAGCTTTCTTT. This chain joins TRBV7-2 and TRBJ1-1; D not certain. With 5 bases removed from V and 0 bases from J, the gap between germline ends came to 16 bases. The CDR3 is 16 residues long. Germline-derived CDR1 and CDR2 are SGHTA and FQGNSA.

The chain employs TRBV14 and TRBJ1-2; 8 bases are a match to TRBD1. The CDR3 is 15 amino acids. The V segment lost 3 bases and the J segment 14 bases; nucleotides outside the gene matches: 17. In germline, CDR1 is SGHDN, CDR2 FVKESK. The CDR3 DNA reads TGTGCCAGCAGCCAGGCCGGGACAGGACCCCTTCGAAGTACCTTC. Translation: CASSQAGTGPLRSTF.

This clonotype was seen a handful of times. The DNA of the CDR3 is TGCGCCAGCAGCTTTAACCAGGGCGAGCAGTACTTC. Translating gives CASSFNQGEQYF. The gene calls are TRBV5-1 and TRBJ2-7; a possible D gene is TRBD1 (5 bases). This CDR3 is 12 amino acids long. V was cut by 2 bases and J by 6 bases, with 9 bases left in between. Germline CDR1 is SGHRS and CDR2 is YFSETQ.

This clonotype was counted a few times. As DNA, the CDR3 is TGTGCCAGCAGCTTCGGGCAGGGAGGCGTTGAAGCTTTCTTT. Its protein product is CASSFGQGGVEAFF. The V call is TRBV7-9, the J call TRBJ1-1, with D perhaps matching TRBD1 (5 bases). Deletions cut 3 bases from V and 7 bases from J, with 15 bases between. Germline CDR1 SEHNR, CDR2 FQNEAQ (reference sequence). This CDR3 has 14 amino acids.

The table lists this clonotype with a few counts. The chain joins TRBV10-1 to TRBJ2-7, with 8 bases matching TRBD1. The junction had 7 bases not matched to a gene; V was cut back by 5 bases and J by 1 base. Germline CDR1 reads WNHNN; CDR2 reads SYGVQD (reference sequence). The CDR3 runs 15 residues. The CDR3 DNA follows: TGCGCCAGCAGTCCCGGGACAGGCAATTCCTACGAGCAGTACTTC. Translation: CASSPGTGNSYEQYF.

The rearrangement uses TRBV12-3 or TRBV12-4 and TRBJ2-1; a weak D match, TRBD2 (5 bases). The V end lost 4 bases, the J end lost 8 bases, and 9 bases lay between the germline ends. This CDR3 contains 12 residues. CDR3 amino acids: CASSSEAHEQFF. The CDR3 DNA follows: TGTGCCAGCAGTTCGGAGGCCCATGAGCAGTTCTTC.

The rearrangement joins TRBV3-1 to TRBJ2-7; 9 nucleotides align to TRBD1. The CDR3 is made up of 16 amino acids. Germline CDR1 LGHDT, CDR2 YNNKEL (reference sequence). V lost 4 bases and J lost 3; bases outside the gene matches: 10. DNA of the CDR3: TGTGCCAGCAGCCCCTCCGGGACAGGGACATACTACGAGCAGTACTTC. It yields the protein CASSPSGTGTYYEQYF.

This clonotype was counted a few times. The CDR3 spells CSARKIEGLAGGGNEQFF. CDR3 DNA sequence: TGCAGTGCTAGAAAGATCGAGGGACTAGCGGGAGGAGGGAATGAGCAGTTCTTC. The chain recombines TRBV20-1 with TRBJ2-1, with 15 positions matching TRBD2. CDR1 is DFQATT and CDR2 is SNEGSKA in the germline V gene (reference sequence). J gave up 7 bases and V 2 bases, and 12 bases lay outside the gene matches. This CDR3 region has 18 residues.

This chain connects TRBV3-1 to TRBJ2-7, with D unclear. CDR3 length: 11 amino acids. The germline CDR1 and CDR2 sequences are LGHDT and YNNKEL (reference sequence). V lost 1 base and J lost 6, with 4 bases in between. The CDR3 nucleotides are TGTGCCAGCAGCCAAGTGGCCGAGCAGTACTTC. Its protein is CASSQVAEQYF.

This clonotype was detected many times. The chain uses TRBV7-2 and TRBJ2-5, with 7 nucleotides matching TRBD2. Germline values: CDR1 SGHTA, CDR2 FQGNSA. The CDR3 has 16 residues. Germline trimming cut 3 bases from V and 2 bases from J; bases unmatched to any gene: 9. This CDR3 is CASSFPLAEVQETQYF. CDR3 bases: TGTGCCAGCAGCTTCCCGCTAGCGGAGGTACAAGAGACCCAGTACTTC.

This sequence joins TRBV5-1 and TRBJ2-3; D gene ambiguous. V was cut by 4 bases and J by 6 bases, with 9 bases left in between. This CDR3 has 12 residues. Germline CDR1 reads SGHRS; CDR2 reads YFSETQ. The CDR3 sequence: CASSIGGDTQYF. The CDR3 nucleotides read TGCGCCAGCAGCATAGGTGGCGATACGCAGTATTTT. Filled out from reference TRBV5-1 and TRBJ2-3, the complete variable domain reads KAGVTQTPRYLIKTRGQQVTLSCSPISGHRSVSWYQQTPGQGLQFLFEYFSETQRNKGNFPGRFSGRQFSNSRSEMNVSTLELGDSALYLCASSIGGDTQYFGPGTRLTVL.